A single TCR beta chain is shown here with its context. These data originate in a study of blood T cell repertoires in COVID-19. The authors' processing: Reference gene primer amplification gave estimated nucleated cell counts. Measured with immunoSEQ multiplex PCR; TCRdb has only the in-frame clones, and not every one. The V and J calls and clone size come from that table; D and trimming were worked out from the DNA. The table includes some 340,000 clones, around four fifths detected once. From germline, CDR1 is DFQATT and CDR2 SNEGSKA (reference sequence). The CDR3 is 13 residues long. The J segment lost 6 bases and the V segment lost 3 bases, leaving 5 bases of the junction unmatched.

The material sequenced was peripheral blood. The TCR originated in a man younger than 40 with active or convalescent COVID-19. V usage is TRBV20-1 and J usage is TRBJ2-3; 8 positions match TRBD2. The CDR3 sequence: CSASGAGVDTQYF. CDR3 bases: TGCAGTGCTAGTGGAGCGGGGGTGGATACGCAGTATTTT.